The T cell receptor (beta chain) described here comes from a study of neurological immune-mediated disorders. TCRdb used MiXCR to reprocess the 5' RACE reads, holding one entry per CDR3 protein. The table lists about 48,000 distinct CDR3 sequences, under 2% of them singletons. The sample holds many counts of this clonotype. Sequencing input: PBMCs. The sequence was collected from a woman aged 35 to 49 with multiple sclerosis.

The DNA of the CDR3 is TGTGCCAGCAGTGAATATGGGTCTTTATCACCCCTCCACTTT. It encodes CASSEYGSLSPLHF. This rearrangement joins TRBV25-1 to TRBJ1-6; D uncertain. The V end lost 0 bases, the J end lost 10 bases, and 10 bases lay between the germline ends. The CDR3 totals 14 residues. CDR1 and CDR2 (germline): MGHDK, SYGVNS.